This T cell receptor beta chain comes out of a study of T-cell memory formation after mild COVID-19. This CDR3 is 14 amino acids long. V lost 2 bases to trimming and J lost 4 bases, with 11 bases between them. The V gene's germline CDR1 is MNHEY and CDR2 SVGAGI. Overall study results and limits: Shrinking CD4+ clones resided mostly in CM and EM, and CD8+ ones in EMRA. Whereas later expanders leaned CD4+, clones contracting day 15 to 85 showed a balanced CD4/CD8 makeup.

The count of this clonotype is one. Its antigen is as yet unknown. cDNA libraries for TCR alpha and TCR beta, carrying sample barcodes and UMIs, came from 5'RACE with constant-segment primers. In TCRdb, the 5' RACE reads were re-called with MiXCR into one record per CDR3 protein. Among under 300,000 distinct CDR3 sequences listed, about 20% were seen once. This TCR was sampled from a man younger than 35 who had mild COVID-19 (a few samples of this study predate the infection). Cell type and time point are not known. The V gene is TRBV6-5, the J gene TRBJ2-5; tentatively, D is TRBD1 (6 bases). The sample was PBMCs or a T cell subset sorted from them (not recorded which). CDR3 amino acids: CASSYGQGTETQYF. DNA for the CDR3: TGTGCCAGCAGTTACGGCCAGGGGACAGAGACCCAGTACTTC.